The sequence of this TCR beta chain was determined in a study of technical replicates of blood from a handful of donors. This table comes from immunoSEQ multiplex PCR, and its TCRdb copy is limited to in-frame clones, with some not included. The profile shows over 75,000 clones, around 97% of them singletons. This clone occurred once. Trimming removed 8 bases at V and 0 bases at J, with 20 bases between. The CDR3 spans 17 residues. Germline CDR1 reads MDHEN; CDR2 reads SYDVKM. The receptor's source is a human donor in good health. This chain links TRBV28 with TRBJ1-5, with D possibly TRBD1 on 5 matching bases. The sequenced sample was T cells isolated from PBMCs. The CDR3 region is CASSLFRQTYSNQPQHF. The CDR3 DNA follows: TGTGCCAGCTCGTTATTCAGACAGACGTATAGCAATCAGCCCCAGCATTTT.